This T cell receptor (beta chain) was recovered during a study of shared clonotypes between healthy human individuals (dated by TCRdb to 2020 to 2021). Describing the broader study: The cohort comprised a couple of women and a few men aged 18 to 49 years. Per donor, leukapheresis produced somewhere between about 0.9 and 9 billion PBMCs. Different laboratories and diverse techniques were used to prepare libraries and sequence TCR repertoires, to increase sequencing depth and limit assay-specific biases. Blood TCR repertoires of five healthy adults were deeply sequenced to estimate repertoire size and the extent of clonotype sharing between individuals.

Healthy HIV-negative adults with no recently reported acute infections or vaccinations were included as donors. Every donor was a Caucasian adult residing in Nashville, Tennessee, USA. For unsorted samples, tens of millions of PBMCs were counted, and genomic DNA was extracted using the QIAamp DNA Blood Mini kit. Blood was collected by leukapheresis, and PBMCs were isolated by Ficoll-Histopaque density gradient centrifugation and then cryopreserved in liquid nitrogen vapor phase. Per the germline V gene, SGHVS is the CDR1 and FQNEAQ is the CDR2. The CDR3 starts with the cysteine, ends with the phenylalanine, and has 16 residues. The sequence is cut down to CDR3 DNA, 48 bases in frame from base 1. V is clipped by 1 base and J by 0 bases, and the sequence between their germline boundaries is 12 bases long. Summary of the overall study and its limitations: Sampling was restricted to blood, and TCR repertoires in tissues likely differ from the TCR repertoires found in blood. Pairwise subsampling indicated that sequencing depth was expected to affect the degree of clonotype sharing among donors. Because the study included a small number of donors, the genetic and exposure-history diversity represented was limited.

Using the deep immunoSEQ assay, multiplex PCR amplified TCR CDR3 regions from genomic DNA. For each cell subset, the extracted genomic DNA was distributed evenly across all wells of several immunoSEQ 96-well plates, and each plate served as one replicate. For unsorted PBMC, 250 to 300 ng genomic DNA, equal to about 29,000 T cell genomes, was loaded into each replicate PCR. Ten immunoSEQ deep assay plates were used to sequence the unsorted PBMC genomic DNA. Purified libraries were quantified with a Qubit 3.0 fluorometer, sized on a Bioanalyzer 2100, and re-quantified with the KAPA Library Quantification kit. Every immunoSEQ 96-well plate was sequenced on a separate single-read 150-cycle Illumina NextSeq 550 flow cell. As for the authors' bioinformatics: Because the immunoSEQ output held only junctional sequences and lacked quality scores, the filtering could not match the filtering applied to full-length reads. To assign V/J genes and CDR3, sequences were annotated using PyIR, a Python wrapper for IgBLAST v1.9, with IMGT germline references. Reads were removed for weak V/J assignments (E-value above 1e-6), missing CDR3, stop codons, out-of-frame junctions, or ambiguous translated residues. V3J clonotypes were defined as sequences sharing an identical inferred V gene, J gene, and CDR3 amino acid sequence. To compute the percentage overlap between repertoires, the number of shared unique clonotypes was divided by the size of the smaller repertoire. Repertoire richness was assessed with RTK rarefaction, the Chao1 estimator, and Recon v2.1 estimates of unobserved clonotypes. This is the immuneACCESS table as TCRdb keeps it, with only in-frame sequences that have V and J called. A part of the clones is gone; compared with another copy, unresolved V genes explain less than half, and the rest is unexplained. The V and J calls and clone size come from that table; D and trimming were worked out from the DNA. For this sample there are about 490,000 clones; 81% appear just once. The ten biggest clones cover roughly 13% of the sample.

A remark on this clone: Its antigen remains unidentified. No base quality values were provided; no much bigger clone lies one nucleotide off.

The chain is encoded by TRBV7-8 joined to TRBJ1-1; too little of a D gene remains to name it. The sequenced sample consisted of PBMCs. This clonotype was sampled from a woman between 35 and 50 years old in good health. Some clones in this sample may be carry-over from other donors' samples. The nucleotide sequence is TGTGCCAGCAGCTTAGGACCGGGCACTTTGAACACTGAAGCTTTCTTT. This codes for CASSLGPGTLNTEAFF.